The rows below give T cell receptor beta chains drawn from one sample of a study of regulatory T cells in long-lasting Graves disease. TCRdb processed the multiplex PCR reads anew with MiXCR; each CDR3 protein has one entry. The sample holds 700,000 or so distinct CDR3 sequences, about 30% seen once. This sample comprised peripheral blood mononuclear cells (PBMCs), obtained when the disease was refractory, from a patient treated with antithyroid drugs. The receptors come from a female donor with Graves disease. CDR3s include the opening cysteine and the closing phenylalanine or tryptophan. D genes are given only for firm matches. Only some rows state a clone size, as once, few, many or a class for expanded clones.

V,D,J,length,size,CDR3,DNA
TRBV12-3/TRBV12-4,TRBD1,TRBJ1-5,15,NA,CASSLVDRGNQPQHF,TGTGCCAGCAGTTTAGTAGACAGGGGCAATCAGCCCCAGCATTTT
TRBV7-9,NA,TRBJ1-1,14,NA,CASSLGGAPTEAFF,TGTGCCAGCAGCTTAGGGGGGGCGCCCACTGAAGCTTTCTTT
TRBV19,TRBD1,TRBJ1-1,15,NA,CASSITGTAHRGAFF,TGTGCCAGTAGTATAACCGGGACAGCCCATCGGGGAGCTTTCTTT
TRBV25-1,NA,TRBJ1-1,13,NA,CASSEYGYAEAFF,TGTGCCAGCAGTGAATATGGGTATGCTGAAGCTTTCTTT
TRBV12-3/TRBV12-4,NA,TRBJ1-1,11,NA,CASSLRVGAFF,TGTGCCAGCAGTTTAAGGGTGGGAGCTTTCTTT
TRBV28,TRBD2,TRBJ2-2,16,NA,CASSENSGRYTGELFF,TGTGCCAGCAGTGAAAACAGCGGGAGGTACACCGGGGAGCTGTTTTTT
TRBV20-1,NA,TRBJ1-1,11,few,CSAREVTEAFF,TGCAGTGCTAGAGAGGTCACTGAAGCTTTCTTT
TRBV28,NA,TRBJ1-5,20,many,CASRPLAKQNIAYSNQPQHF,TGTGCCAGCAGACCTCTGGCGAAACAGAACATCGCTTATAGCAATCAGCCCCAGCATTTT
TRBV29-1,NA,TRBJ1-2,18,NA,CSVEDSRLGAFPGVGYTF,TGCAGCGTTGAAGATTCACGACTGGGTGCTTTCCCCGGGGTTGGCTACACCTTC
TRBV11-2,TRBD2,TRBJ2-4,18,many,CASSGGREGPRAKNIQYF,TGTGCCAGCAGCGGTGGGCGGGAGGGCCCTCGAGCCAAAAACATTCAGTACTTC
TRBV29-1,NA,TRBJ1-1,11,few,CSVIKDTEAFF,TGCAGCGTCATCAAGGACACTGAAGCTTTTTTT
TRBV11-2,NA,TRBJ2-5,12,many,CASRSPGETQYF,TGTGCCAGCAGATCCCCAGGGGAGACCCAGTACTTC
TRBV3-1,NA,TRBJ1-5,13,NA,CASSQDLIQPQHF,TGTGCCAGCAGCCAAGATCTGATTCAGCCCCAGCATTTT
TRBV25-1,NA,TRBJ2-5,14,NA,CASSDIGSVETQYF,TGTGCCAGCAGTGATATTGGTAGCGTAGAGACCCAGTACTTC
TRBV12-3/TRBV12-4,NA,TRBJ1-5,12,few,CASRVGRQPQHF,TGTGCCAGCAGGGTAGGGCGTCAGCCCCAGCATTTT
TRBV18,TRBD1,TRBJ1-1,15,NA,CASSPRGTGNTEAFF,TGTGCCAGCTCACCACGTGGGACAGGGAACACTGAAGCTTTCTTT
TRBV25-1,TRBD1,TRBJ1-2,14,many,CASSEGDRGYGYTF,TGTGCCAGCAGTGAAGGGGACAGGGGCTATGGCTACACCTTC
TRBV29-1,TRBD1,TRBJ2-7,13,many,CSVGWDRGHEQYF,TGCAGCGTTGGATGGGACAGGGGGCACGAGCAGTACTTC
TRBV2,NA,TRBJ2-1,13,NA,CASSEASRRPQFF,TGTGCCAGCAGTGAAGCGTCGAGACGGCCGCAGTTCTTC
TRBV4-1,NA,TRBJ1-5,14,NA,CASSPEGGGQPQHF,TGCGCCAGCAGCCCCGAGGGGGGTGGACAGCCCCAGCATTTT
TRBV6-5,TRBD1,TRBJ2-1,14,few,CASSYSGQNNEQFF,TGTGCCAGCAGTTACTCGGGACAGAACAATGAGCAGTTCTTC
TRBV20-1,NA,TRBJ2-5,13,NA,CSTSGSGKETQYF,TGCAGTACTAGTGGTTCGGGTAAAGAGACCCAGTACTTC
TRBV5-4,TRBD1,TRBJ1-1,16,NA,CASNPRQGGGLTEAFF,TGTGCCAGCAACCCCCGACAGGGAGGAGGACTGACTGAAGCTTTCTTT
TRBV25-1,NA,TRBJ2-7,15,NA,CASSPHGGSHYEQYF,TGTGCCAGCAGCCCCCACGGAGGCAGCCACTACGAGCAGTACTTC
TRBV9,NA,TRBJ2-5,15,NA,CASSVGGPGAETQYF,TGTGCCAGCAGCGTAGGTGGGCCGGGTGCGGAGACCCAGTACTTC
TRBV6-1,NA,TRBJ1-5,17,few,CASTEPGGGRSNQPQHF,TGTGCCAGCACAGAGCCCGGGGGGGGGCGAAGCAATCAGCCCCAGCATTTT
TRBV6-1,TRBD2,TRBJ2-7,13,NA,CASSGTDSGAKYF,TGTGCCAGCAGTGGAACAGATAGCGGGGCGAAGTACTTC
TRBV20-1,NA,TRBJ1-4,14,few,CSARDGTFWEKLFF,TGCAGTGCTAGAGATGGAACTTTTTGGGAAAAACTGTTTTTT
TRBV3-1,NA,TRBJ2-7,15,few,CASSFPRAAKYEQYF,TGTGCCAGCAGCTTCCCCAGGGCGGCAAAATACGAGCAGTACTTC
TRBV29-1,NA,TRBJ1-1,12,NA,CSVVLSGTEAFF,TGCAGCGTTGTTTTGAGCGGCACTGAAGCTTTCTTT
TRBV7-3,TRBD1,TRBJ2-7,15,NA,CASSLKGQGLGEQYF,TGTGCCAGCAGCTTAAAAGGACAGGGGTTAGGCGAGCAGTACTTC
TRBV19,TRBD1,TRBJ1-2,13,NA,CASKGQGSGGYTF,TGTGCCAGTAAGGGACAGGGCTCCGGCGGCTACACCTTC
TRBV20-1,TRBD1,TRBJ1-1,13,NA,CSALGQANTEAFF,TGCAGTGCTCTAGGACAGGCGAACACTGAAGCTTTCTTT
TRBV10-1,TRBD1,TRBJ2-5,16,few,CASSESWGQGGETQYF,TGCGCCAGCAGTGAGTCGTGGGGACAGGGAGGAGAGACCCAGTACTTC
TRBV5-1,TRBD1,TRBJ1-1,15,NA,CASSFETGVPAEAFF,TGCGCCAGCAGCTTCGAGACAGGGGTTCCCGCTGAAGCTTTCTTT
TRBV28,NA,TRBJ1-5,14,few,CASSPGTASQPQHF,TGTGCCAGCAGCCCAGGGACGGCAAGTCAGCCCCAGCATTTT
TRBV14,NA,TRBJ1-1,15,NA,CASSQGLNRYTEAFF,TGTGCCAGCAGCCAAGGACTCAACAGGTACACTGAAGCTTTCTTT
TRBV18,NA,TRBJ1-2,14,NA,CASSPISRVDGYTF,TGTGCCAGCTCACCAATAAGCCGGGTAGATGGCTACACCTTC
TRBV3-1,TRBD1,TRBJ1-1,15,NA,CASSQGTGMNTEAFF,TGTGCCAGCAGCCAAGGGACAGGAATGAACACTGAAGCTTTCTTT
TRBV3-1,TRBD1,TRBJ1-6,17,NA,CASSLVGGTGGNSPLHF,TGTGCCAGCAGCCTAGTCGGAGGGACAGGGGGGAATTCACCCCTCCACTTT
TRBV19,NA,TRBJ1-4,15,NA,CASSSPGLNGGKLFF,TGTGCCAGTAGTTCGCCGGGCCTCAATGGGGGAAAACTGTTTTTT
TRBV20-1,NA,TRBJ1-5,13,few,CSARADTNQPQHF,TGCAGTGCGCGTGCCGACACTAATCAGCCCCAGCATTTT